A single sample gave rise to the 28 T cell receptor beta chains below, sequenced in a study of OX40 agonist ivuxolimab in advanced cancers. The receptor library was made with the immunoSEQ multiplex PCR assay. The immuneACCESS repertoire file appears here via TCRdb, limited to in-frame rearrangements. These files lack a portion of the clones; in checked studies, under half of the deficit traces to unresolved V genes, and the cause of the others is not known. This sample comprises 79,000 or so clones, around 90% of them detected only once. Of the sample, about 1.6% falls within the top ten clones. This specimen was CD4+ or CD8+ T cells sorted from blood, taken in a trial of the OX40 agonist ivuxolimab. The origin of the receptors is an adult with an advanced solid tumor such as melanoma, head and neck, liver or kidney cancer.

The genes are TRBV15 and TRBJ1-4; D is perhaps TRBD1 (6 bases). Germline-derived CDR1 and CDR2 are LNHNV and YYDKDF (reference sequence). V lost 0 bases and J lost 8, with 19 bases in between. The CDR3 has 17 residues. The CDR3 DNA sequence: TGTGCCACCAGCAGAGATGAAGCTCCGGGACAATGGGAAAAACTGTTTTTT. It is translated as CATSRDEAPGQWEKLFF. The full variable domain, rest sourced from reference TRBV15 and TRBJ1-4, is DAMVIQNPRYQVTQFGKPVTLSCSQTLNHNVMYWYQQKSSQAPKLLFHYYDKDFNNEADTPDNFQSRRPNTSFCFLDIRSPGLGDTAMYLCATSRDEAPGQWEKLFFGSGTQLSVL.

The V call is TRBV19, the J call TRBJ1-5; unclear D gene. In germline, CDR1 is LNHDA, CDR2 SQIVND (reference sequence). Trimming cost V 1 base and J 7 bases, with 17 bases left between them. The CDR3 length is 16 residues. As DNA, the CDR3 is TGTGCCAGTAGTATAGCCCCCTCCCTGGGGAACCAGCCCCAGCATTTT. Encoded protein: CASSIAPSLGNQPQHF.

The CDR3 loop is CASSGGRHMNTEAFF. The CDR3 coding sequence is TGTGCCAGCAGCGGGGGAAGACACATGAACACTGAAGCTTTCTTT. This chain links TRBV9 with TRBJ1-1; D remains ambiguous. V gave up 3 bases and J gave up 0 bases, with 12 bases separating them. CDR3 size: 15 residues. CDR1 SGDLS and CDR2 YYNGEE come from the germline V gene.

The chain combines TRBV6-1 with TRBJ1-2; D not resolved. The CDR3 covers 11 residues. CDR1 and CDR2 (germline): MNHNS, SASEGT. The V and J ends lost 4 bases and 6 bases respectively, with 6 bases between them. This CDR3 reads CASSVGDGYTF. The CDR3 DNA is TGTGCCAGCAGTGTTGGGGATGGCTACACCTTC.

This sequence joins TRBV6-1 and TRBJ2-1, with 7 bases aligning to TRBD1. The germline V gene has CDR1 MNHNS and CDR2 SASEGT. This CDR3 spans 14 amino acids. J was trimmed by 0 bases and V by 10 bases; bases with no gene match: 6. CDR3: CATLGQSSYNEQFF. In nucleotides, the CDR3 is TGTGCCACGCTGGGACAGAGCTCCTACAATGAGCAGTTCTTC.

This chain uses TRBV30 with TRBJ2-7; D might be TRBD1 (6 bases). The germline CDR1 and CDR2 sequences are GTSNPN and SVGIG (reference sequence). This CDR3 region has 13 residues. V was pared by 0 bases and J by 6 bases, with 12 bases between. The CDR3 coding sequence is TGTGCCTGGAGTGTTTTCGAAGGGGGCGAGCAGTACTTC. Its translation is CAWSVFEGGEQYF. The full variable domain, its missing parts supplied by reference TRBV30 and TRBJ2-7, is SQTIHQWPATLVQPVGSPLSLECTVEGTSNPNLYWYRQAAGRGLQLLFYSVGIGQISSEVPQNLSASRPQDRQFILSSKKLLLSDSGFYLCAWSVFEGGEQYFGPGTRLTVT.

This chain connects TRBV6-5 to TRBJ1-5, with D possibly matching TRBD1 (5 bases). CDR1 and CDR2 (germline): MNHEY, SVGAGI. The CDR3 is made up of 13 amino acids. The ends were cut back, 1 base at V and 6 bases at J, with 7 bases in the middle. The CDR3: CASSYWRGQPQHF. The DNA of the CDR3 is TGTGCCAGCAGTTACTGGAGGGGTCAGCCCCAGCATTTT.

The sample holds a few counts of this clone. The CDR3: CASSMRGRGGYEQYF. Here the CDR3 DNA reads TGTGCCAGTAGTATGCGCGGGAGGGGCGGATACGAGCAGTACTTC. The J gene is TRBJ2-7, the V gene TRBV19, with 9 bases that match TRBD2. The CDR3 has 15 amino acids. V trimming: 3 bases; J trimming: 4 bases; junction bases outside the gene matches: 7. In germline, CDR1 is LNHDA, CDR2 SQIVND (reference sequence).

The V gene is TRBV29-1, the J gene TRBJ1-5; TRBD1 matches 9 bases. V trimming: 5 bases; J trimming: 4 bases; junction bases outside the gene matches: 6. CDR1 and CDR2 from the germline V gene are SQVTM and ANQGSEA. The CDR3 totals 14 residues. As DNA, the CDR3 is TGCAGCGTTTCACAGGGGGCCGTAAATCAGCCCCAGCATTTT. It codes for CSVSQGAVNQPQHF.

This clone was seen once. J is TRBJ2-7 and V is TRBV7-2; TRBD2 is a possible D gene (5 bases). The germline gives CDR1 SGHTA, CDR2 FQGNSA. This CDR3 contains 13 residues. Trimming cost V 4 bases and J 2 bases, with 9 bases left between them. The CDR3 is CASSSRETYEQYF. The CDR3 region has the DNA TGTGCCAGCAGCTCTAGGGAGACCTACGAGCAGTACTTC.

This clone was detected once. The chain uses TRBV28 and TRBJ2-1, with no clear D. This CDR3 region has 15 residues. The V end was cut by 4 bases, the J end by 5 bases, with 15 bases between. The germline V gene encodes CDR1 MDHEN and CDR2 SYDVKM. The CDR3 DNA follows: TGTGCCAGCAGTTCCGCGTCAGCCCTAAACAATGAGCAGTTCTTC. It encodes CASSSASALNNEQFF.

V gene TRBV9 combines with J gene TRBJ2-5; D ambiguous. Trimming took 2 bases from V and 4 from J, leaving 9 bases between them. CDR1 and CDR2 from the germline V gene are SGDLS and YYNGEE. The CDR3 totals 13 residues. The CDR3 protein is CASSVRLGETQYF. CDR3 bases: TGTGCCAGCAGCGTGAGATTGGGAGAGACCCAGTACTTC. The full variable domain, with the rest looked up from reference TRBV9 and TRBJ2-5, is DSGVTQTPKHLITATGQRVTLRCSPRSGDLSVYWYQQSLDQGLQFLIQYYNGEERAKGNILERFSAQQFPDLHSELNLSSLELGDSALYFCASSVRLGETQYFGPGTRLLVL.

The chain links TRBV7-2 to TRBJ1-4; D is unclear. Germline V lookup: CDR1 SGHTA, CDR2 FQGNSA. The ends were cut back, 5 bases at V and 8 bases at J, with 12 bases in the middle. The CDR3 extends over 13 amino acids. The CDR3 DNA is TGTGCCAGCAGCCCGCCCACCAGAGAAAAACTGTTTTTT. This sequence encodes CASSPPTREKLFF.

The J gene is TRBJ2-6, the V gene TRBV21-1. TRBV21-1 is given as a pseudogene. CDR3 length equals 20 residues. CDR3 nucleotide sequence: TGTGCCAGCAGCAAAGCAGTTCCTGTGGGTCGGATCTCTGGGGCCAACGTCCTGACTTTC. This encodes CASSKAVPVGRISGANVLTF.

This clone was observed a handful of times. The chain combines TRBV28 with TRBJ1-5, with 9 bases identical to TRBD1. From germline, CDR1 is MDHEN and CDR2 SYDVKM. Trimming removed 6 bases from V and 5 bases from J; junction bases left unmatched: 8. This CDR3 is 15 amino acids long. CDR3 loop: CASRSGQGTYQPQHF. The CDR3 region has the DNA TGTGCCAGCAGATCTGGACAGGGGACTTATCAGCCCCAGCATTTT.

The chain joins TRBV5-1 to TRBJ2-3; D gene ambiguous. This CDR3 has 14 residues. Germline V CDR1 and CDR2: SGHRS, YFSETQ. Trimming stripped 7 bases from V and 0 bases from J, with 12 bases between. The CDR3 spells CASHPMGSTDTQYF. DNA of the CDR3: TGCGCCAGCCATCCAATGGGGAGCACAGATACGCAGTATTTT.

The chain has TRBV2 and TRBJ1-4; D call uncertain. Germline loops: CDR1 SNHLY, CDR2 FYNNEI. The CDR3 covers 14 residues. V dropped 3 bases and J dropped 8 bases, with 13 bases sitting between them. The CDR3 loop reads CASSEGSGKEKLFF. As DNA, the CDR3 is TGTGCCAGCAGTGAGGGTAGTGGTAAGGAAAAACTGTTTTTT.

J is TRBJ2-7 and V is TRBV7-2, with D maybe TRBD2 (5 bases). Germline V CDR1 and CDR2: SGHTA, FQGNSA. Trimming pared 5 bases from V and 0 bases from J, leaving 17 bases between. This CDR3 is 16 amino acids long. The CDR3 region has the DNA TGTGCCAGCAGCCCGAGCATAGCGCGTAGCTCCTACGAGCAGTACTTC. This codes for CASSPSIARSSYEQYF.

The chain recombines TRBV25-1 with TRBJ1-3; D gene ambiguous. The CDR3 extends over 15 amino acids. Between the trimmed V and J ends, which lost 3 bases and 4 bases, there was a span of 13 bases. The germline gives CDR1 MGHDK, CDR2 SYGVNS. The CDR3 bases are TGTGCCAGCAGTGAGTCGGGGATGGCGGGAAACACCATATATTTT. Translating it yields CASSESGMAGNTIYF.

This clone was picked up one time. J is TRBJ2-2 and V is TRBV5-1, with 8 positions matching TRBD1. V trimming: 4 bases; J trimming: 1 base; junction bases outside the gene matches: 6. The CDR3 sequence is 16 residues long. Germline V CDR1 and CDR2: SGHRS, YFSETQ. CDR3 nucleotides: TGCGCCAGCAGCGGACAGGGAAATGGGAACACCGGGGAGCTGTTTTTT. This sequence encodes CASSGQGNGNTGELFF.

This sequence joins TRBV5-4 and TRBJ2-1; tentative D call: TRBD2 (5 bases). CDR1 and CDR2 (germline): SGHNT, YYREEE (reference sequence). The CDR3 runs 14 residues. The V end was cut by 3 bases, the J end by 13 bases, with 20 bases between. The CDR3 DNA sequence: TGTGCCAGCAGCTGGGGATTTGGGTCGGGATCCCAGTTCTTC. It specifies CASSWGFGSGSQFF.

The V gene is TRBV6-1, the J gene TRBJ2-3, with TRBD2 matching 14 bases. Trimming took 4 bases from V and 6 from J; bases not matched to a gene: 3. The CDR3 length is 15 residues. Germline CDR1 reads MNHNS; CDR2 reads SASEGT. CDR3 in DNA: TGTGCCAGCAGTGGGGGACTAGCGGGAGTTGATACGCAGTATTTT. Translation: CASSGGLAGVDTQYF.

The V gene is TRBV27, the J gene TRBJ2-5, with TRBD2 identical over 13 bases. J gave up 4 bases and V 6 bases, and 5 bases lay outside the gene matches. CDR3 length: 15 amino acids. Germline CDR1 reads MNHEY; CDR2 reads SMNVEV (reference sequence). CDR3 in amino acids: CASSDGLAGVETQYF. CDR3 sequence (DNA): TGTGCCAGCAGCGACGGACTAGCGGGAGTAGAGACCCAGTACTTC.

This chain joins TRBV5-1 and TRBJ2-6; either TRBD1 or TRBD2 may supply D (5 bases each). From germline, CDR1 is SGHRS and CDR2 YFSETQ. This CDR3 has 19 residues. V lost 4 bases and J 0 bases, leaving 20 bases between the germline ends. The CDR3 region is CASSQSLGTAPSGANVLTF. CDR3 nucleotide sequence: TGCGCCAGCAGCCAATCCCTCGGGACCGCACCCTCTGGGGCCAACGTCCTGACTTTC.

The chain links TRBV18 to TRBJ1-1; D may be TRBD1 (5 bases). The CDR3 covers 14 residues. Germline V gene sequence: CDR1 KGHSH, CDR2 LQKENI. With 5 bases removed from V and 5 bases from J, the gap between germline ends came to 15 bases. The CDR3 region has the DNA TGTGCCAGCTCAACTCAGGGTTCTGGTACTGAAGCTTTCTTT. Translation: CASSTQGSGTEAFF.

This chain's CDR3 is CASSPGLAGHYEQYF. CDR3 nucleotide sequence: TGCGCCAGCAGCCCGGGACTAGCCGGGCATTACGAGCAGTACTTC. This chain joins TRBV4-1 and TRBJ2-7; 9 bases align to TRBD2. The CDR3 sequence is 15 residues long. The junction had 8 bases not matched to a gene; V was cut back by 4 bases and J by 4 bases. CDR1 is MGHRA, CDR2 YSYEKL, per germline.

This chain links TRBV7-2 with TRBJ1-3, with 10 bases aligning to TRBD1. There are 17 residues in the CDR3. Looked up from germline, CDR1 is SGHTA and CDR2 is FQGNSA. Trimming removed 0 bases from V and 4 bases from J; junction bases left unmatched: 6. The CDR3 reads CASSLASGTGVGNTIYF. In nucleotides, the CDR3 is TGTGCCAGCAGCTTAGCCTCCGGGACAGGGGTGGGAAACACCATATATTTT.

The gene calls are TRBV10-3 and TRBJ2-1, with D possibly TRBD1 on 5 matching bases. CDR1 is ENHRY and CDR2 is SYGVKD in the germline V gene. Deletions cut 3 bases from V and 10 bases from J, with 10 bases between. The CDR3 runs 12 residues. The CDR3 region is CAISEGAGEQFF. The CDR3, as DNA: TGTGCCATCAGTGAAGGGGCCGGGGAGCAGTTCTTC.